Below, one T cell receptor (beta chain) is given with its context. Its specificity is not known. This entry comes from a study of STAT5B mutations in CD4+ large granular lymphocyte leukemia. Clones were read by immunoSEQ multiplex PCR, and TCRdb kept only the in-frame ones, dropping some. The data hold roughly 34,000 clones, with 81% observed a single time. Study outcomes and limitations: The CD4+ versus CD8+ T-LGLL clonality difference may reflect limited sample size.

The clonotype was recovered from a human donor in good health. The specimen was CD4+ T cells from blood buffy coats.

CDR3 residues: CASSQGLGGPGNEQFF. CDR3 nucleotides: TGCGCCAGCAGCCAAGGCTTGGGAGGGCCGGGAAATGAGCAGTTCTTC. The genes are TRBV4-3 and TRBJ2-1; the match to TRBD2 covers 7 bases. The CDR3 spans 16 residues. J was trimmed by 7 bases and V by 1 base; bases with no gene match: 10. CDR1 and CDR2 from the germline V gene are LGHNA and YSLEER.